A single sample is the source of the 29 T cell receptor beta chains below, sequenced in a study of T cell responses to AZD1222 COVID-19 vaccine. Some clones are missing from TCRdb's copy, which holds only in-frame ones; the method was immunoSEQ multiplex PCR. The sample holds approximately 170,000 clones, 88% seen once. The sequencing used peripheral blood, collected 28 days after the second AZD1222 dose. The receptors stem from an adult who received the AZD1222 COVID-19 vaccine.

The chain combines TRBV19 with TRBJ2-1; 7 bases are a match to TRBD2. The CDR3 consists of 12 residues. J gave up 12 bases and V 7 bases, and 9 bases lay outside the gene matches. CDR1 is LNHDA, CDR2 SQIVND, per germline (reference sequence). The CDR3: CASNPAGGGQFF. Written as DNA, the CDR3 is TGTGCCAGTAATCCTGCTGGCGGGGGGCAGTTCTTC.

The chain links TRBV7-8 to TRBJ2-1; D uncertain. This CDR3 comprises 17 residues. Germline loops: CDR1 SGHVS, CDR2 FQNEAQ. V was trimmed by 0 bases and J by 0 bases, leaving 12 bases between them. CDR3 in DNA: TGTGCCAGCAGCTTAGCGCTTCAGTGGAGCTCCTACAATGAGCAGTTCTTC. Its translation: CASSLALQWSSYNEQFF. Supplemented by reference TRBV7-8 and TRBJ2-1, the full variable domain reads GAGVSQSPRYKVAKRGQDVALRCDPISGHVSLFWYQQALGQGPEFLTYFQNEAQLDKSGLPSDRFFAERPEGSVSTLKIQRTQQEDSAVYLCASSLALQWSSYNEQFFGPGTRLTVL.

The chain links TRBV15 to TRBJ1-2, with a possible D match to TRBD1 (5 bases). Germline CDR1 is LNHNV and CDR2 is YYDKDF (reference sequence). The CDR3 runs to 15 residues. V lost 5 bases to trimming and J lost 13 bases, with 26 bases between them. CDR3 residues: CATSQGSQGSRLPTF. In nucleotides, the CDR3 is TGTGCCACCAGCCAAGGTTCGCAGGGTAGTCGGCTTCCCACCTTC.

The V and J genes are TRBV5-1 and TRBJ2-1, with D tentatively TRBD2 (5 bases). There are 13 residues in the CDR3. V gave up 3 bases and J gave up 7 bases, with 11 bases separating them. Germline-derived CDR1 and CDR2 are SGHRS and YFSETQ. The DNA for the CDR3 is TGCGCCAGCAGCTCTAGCCGGAGGAATGAGCAGTTCTTC. It yields the protein CASSSSRRNEQFF.

J is TRBJ2-3 and V is TRBV29-1; D not certain. CDR3 length: 14 residues. Germline lookup yields CDR1 SQVTM and CDR2 ANQGSEA. The ends were cut back, 5 bases at V and 1 base at J, with 13 bases in the middle. The chain's CDR3 is CSVSAGSGTDTQYF. The CDR3 DNA reads as TGCAGCGTTTCGGCAGGTAGTGGCACAGATACGCAGTATTTT.

V usage is TRBV10-2 and J usage is TRBJ1-3; a weak D match, TRBD1 (5 bases). Germline lookup yields CDR1 WSHSY and CDR2 SAAADI. V shed 6 bases and J shed 0 bases, with 12 bases lying between them. The CDR3 is 15 residues long. CDR3: CASSQSGLSGNTIYF. CDR3 DNA: TGCGCCAGCAGCCAATCAGGGCTCTCTGGAAACACCATATATTTT.

CDR3 DNA: TGTGCCAGCAGTTTAACCCCCAGACTAGCGGGGGGGCCCAATGAGCAGTTCTTC. It encodes CASSLTPRLAGGPNEQFF. V usage is TRBV7-9 and J usage is TRBJ2-1, with 14 bases aligning to TRBD2. The germline CDR1 and CDR2 sequences are SEHNR and FQNEAQ (reference sequence). CDR3 length: 18 amino acids. The junction had 13 bases not matched to a gene; V was cut back by 6 bases and J by 6 bases.

The chain has TRBV4-1 and TRBJ1-4, with 8 bases lining up with TRBD1. CDR1 and CDR2 (germline): MGHRA, YSYEKL. Trimming cost V 1 base and J 4 bases; bases outside gene matches: 5. The CDR3 contains 16 residues. The CDR3 protein is CASSQGQGYYNEKLFF. The DNA of the CDR3 is TGCGCCAGCAGCCAAGGACAGGGGTACTATAATGAAAAACTGTTTTTT.

The V call is TRBV3-1 (or the pseudogene TRBV3-2), the J call TRBJ1-1; TRBD1 might be the D (5 bases). Deletions cut 4 bases from V and 4 bases from J, with 19 bases between. Germline CDR1 reads LGHDT; CDR2 reads YNNKEL (reference sequence). This CDR3 has 16 residues. CDR3: CASSLGVARVGTEAFF. CDR3 DNA: TGTGCCAGCAGCCTGGGAGTGGCCAGGGTTGGCACTGAAGCTTTCTTT.

J is TRBJ2-7 and V is TRBV7-9; 9 bases agree with TRBD1. Per germline, CDR1 SEHNR and CDR2 FQNEAQ (reference sequence). V was clipped by 6 bases and J by 1 base; unmatched bases: 7. The CDR3 has 15 residues. The CDR3 DNA is TGTGCCAGCAGATCGGGACAGGGAATTTCCTACGAGCAGTACTTC. Translated, it gives CASRSGQGISYEQYF.

CDR3 nucleotides: TGTGCTACTGGGACAGGGAGGAATGAGCAGTTCTTC. This codes for CATGTGRNEQFF. This rearrangement joins TRBV19 to TRBJ2-1, with 9 bases fitting TRBD1. The CDR3 runs 12 residues. Germline CDR1 LNHDA, CDR2 SQIVND (reference sequence).

The rearrangement links TRBV2 to TRBJ1-3; D remains unclear. CDR1 and CDR2 from the germline V gene are SNHLY and FYNNEI. V gave up 6 bases and J gave up 4 bases, with 7 bases separating them. The CDR3 length is 12 residues. The CDR3 loop is CASSSQGNTIYF. In DNA form, the CDR3 reads TGTGCCAGCAGCTCCCAGGGAAACACCATATATTTT.

Only a few counts were recorded for this clone. The rearrangement uses TRBV12-5 and TRBJ2-7; 9 nucleotides line up with TRBD1. This CDR3 spans 13 amino acids. V dropped 7 bases and J dropped 3; count of bases not matched to a gene: 4. The germline V gene has CDR1 LGHNT and CDR2 FRNRAP. CDR3 region: CASVGQGNYEQYF. The CDR3 bases are TGTGCTAGTGTTGGACAGGGGAACTACGAGCAGTACTTC. Full variable domain (remainder filled in from reference TRBV12-5 and TRBJ2-7): DARVTQTPRHKVTEMGQEVTMRCQPILGHNTVFWYRQTMMQGLELLAYFRNRAPLDDSGMPKDRFSAEMPDATLATLKIQPSEPRDSAVYFCASVGQGNYEQYFGPGTRLTVT.

The V call is TRBV7-3, the J call TRBJ2-3; maybe TRBD1 (5 bases). The germline V and J ends were trimmed by 4 bases and 1 base, with 9 bases remaining between them. The V gene's germline CDR1 is SGHTA and CDR2 FQGTGA. This CDR3 has 14 amino acids. The CDR3 sequence: CASSSETGTDTQYF. DNA for the CDR3: TGTGCCAGCAGCTCTGAGACAGGCACAGATACGCAGTATTTT.

This sequence joins TRBV29-1 and TRBJ2-6; unclear D gene. Germline CDR1 SQVTM, CDR2 ANQGSEA. CDR3 length: 12 residues. V gave up 3 bases and J gave up 3 bases, with 3 bases separating them. The CDR3 DNA sequence: TGCAGCGTTGATTATGGGGCCAACGTCCTGACTTTC. It yields the protein CSVDYGANVLTF.

CDR3 region: CASSPVRGWDSPLHF. The CDR3 region has the DNA TGTGCCAGCAGCCCCGTACGGGGGTGGGATTCACCCCTCCACTTT. The chain recombines TRBV3-1 (or the pseudogene TRBV3-2) with TRBJ1-6, with D tentatively TRBD1 (5 bases). The CDR3 is 15 amino acids. Germline V gene data show CDR1 as LGHDT and CDR2 as YNNKEL (reference sequence). V lost 4 bases and J 8 bases, leaving 15 bases between the germline ends.

J is TRBJ1-1 and V is TRBV6-5; 7 positions match TRBD1. J lost 1 base, V lost 6 bases, and 5 bases had no gene match. Germline lookup yields CDR1 MNHEY and CDR2 SVGAGI. This CDR3 is built from 14 residues. The CDR3 DNA reads TGTGCCAGCAGGCGACAGGGCGGGAACACTGAAGCTTTCTTT. Residues: CASRRQGGNTEAFF.

V is TRBV7-2 and J is TRBJ2-3, with TRBD2 identical over 9 bases. CDR1 is SGHTA, CDR2 FQGNSA, per germline. CDR3 size: 16 residues. V shed 3 bases and J 2 bases; nucleotides not matched to a gene: 6. The DNA for the CDR3 is TGTGCCAGCAGCTTCGGCGGGGGGGCACACACAGATACGCAGTATTTT. Translating it yields CASSFGGGAHTDTQYF. Using reference TRBV7-2 and TRBJ2-3 for the parts outside the CDR3, the full variable domain is GAGVSQSPSNKVTEKGKDVELRCDPISGHTALYWYRQSLGQGLEFLIYFQGNSAPDKSGLPSDRFSAERTGGSVSTLTIQRTQQEDSAVYLCASSFGGGAHTDTQYFGPGTRLTVL.

The chain links TRBV29-1 to TRBJ1-1, with TRBD1 matching over 8 bases. V dropped 4 bases and J dropped 1; count of bases not matched to a gene: 2. CDR1 is SQVTM and CDR2 is ANQGSEA in the germline V gene. The CDR3 extends over 13 amino acids. The CDR3 bases are TGCAGCGTTGTACAGGGGGGGAACACTGAAGCTTTCTTT. Translation: CSVVQGGNTEAFF.

The chain combines TRBV4-1 with TRBJ2-7; the match to TRBD1 covers 9 bases. Germline values: CDR1 MGHRA, CDR2 YSYEKL. The V gene end was trimmed by 3 bases and the J gene end by 7 bases; junction bases not matched to a gene: 4. This CDR3 spans 13 amino acids. The CDR3 DNA reads TGCGCCAGCAGCCACGGGACAGGGAGGGAGCAGTACTTC. It is translated as CASSHGTGREQYF.

DNA for the CDR3: TGTGCTAGTGGTTTGGTACTCAGCGGGGGGCGGAACATTCAGTACTTC. Amino acids: CASGLVLSGGRNIQYF. The chain combines TRBV12-5 with TRBJ2-4; TRBD2 aligns across 9 bases. V shed 0 bases and J 7 bases; nucleotides not matched to a gene: 7. The CDR3 loop spans 16 amino acids. Looked up from germline, CDR1 is LGHNT and CDR2 is FRNRAP.

This chain connects TRBV6-2 or TRBV6-3 to TRBJ1-6; D is possibly TRBD1 (6 bases). Trimming took off 2 bases at V and 6 bases at J, with 14 bases between the two ends. The CDR3 sequence is 16 residues long. Germline-derived CDR1 and CDR2 are MNHEY and SVGEGT. CDR3 region: CASSYPRGLGNSPLHF. The DNA of the CDR3 is TGTGCCAGCAGTTACCCTCGGGGGCTTGGTAATTCACCCCTCCACTTT.

This chain connects TRBV30 to TRBJ2-6; D may match TRBD1 or TRBD2 (5 bases each). CDR1 is GTSNPN, CDR2 SVGIG, per germline (reference sequence). Trimming left V 0 bases short and J 2 bases short, with 8 bases between. The CDR3 has 15 residues. CDR3 DNA sequence: TGTGCCTGGAGTGTACGGGGCGCTGGGGCCAACGTCCTGACTTTC. Protein product: CAWSVRGAGANVLTF. Supplemented by reference TRBV30 and TRBJ2-6, the full variable domain reads SQTIHQWPATLVQPVGSPLSLECTVEGTSNPNLYWYRQAAGRGLQLLFYSVGIGQISSEVPQNLSASRPQDRQFILSSKKLLLSDSGFYLCAWSVRGAGANVLTFGAGSRLTVL.

The CDR3 nucleotides read TGTGCCAGCAGAACAGGGTCTCTTATGACAGATACGCAGTATTTT. Translation gives CASRTGSLMTDTQYF. The chain couples TRBV7-2 to TRBJ2-3; a weak D match, TRBD1 (6 bases). Germline loops: CDR1 SGHTA, CDR2 FQGNSA. The V gene lost 6 bases and the J gene lost 3 bases, with 16 bases spanning the gap. The CDR3 contains 15 residues.

The J gene is TRBJ2-1, the V gene TRBV7-3; D is uncertain. Germline assignment: CDR1 SGHTA and CDR2 FQGTGA. Trimming took off 0 bases at V and 8 bases at J, with 14 bases between the two ends. This CDR3 contains 15 residues. Here the CDR3 reads CASSLTGARGDEQFF. CDR3 DNA: TGTGCCAGCAGCTTAACCGGTGCTAGAGGCGATGAGCAGTTCTTC.

J is TRBJ1-4 and V is TRBV28; unclear D gene. Trimming took 5 bases from V and 5 from J, leaving 18 bases between them. Germline lookup yields CDR1 MDHEN and CDR2 SYDVKM. The CDR3 is 16 amino acids. The chain's CDR3 is CASSPSGLRANEKLFF. CDR3 sequence (DNA): TGTGCCAGCAGTCCCAGTGGTCTGCGAGCGAATGAAAAACTGTTTTTT. The complete variable domain, with remaining parts taken from reference TRBV28 and TRBJ1-4, reads DVKVTQSSRYLVKRTGEKVFLECVQDMDHENMFWYRQDPGLGLRLIYFSYDVKMKEKGDIPEGYSVSREKKERFSLILESASTNQTSMYLCASSPSGLRANEKLFFGSGTQLSVL.

The chain combines TRBV30 with TRBJ1-2, with D maybe TRBD1 (6 bases). Trimming took 3 bases from V and 4 from J, leaving 12 bases between them. The CDR3 is 13 residues long. CDR1 is GTSNPN, CDR2 SVGIG, per germline (reference sequence). CDR3 sequence: CAWRPRQVYGYTF. The CDR3 DNA follows: TGTGCCTGGAGGCCCAGACAGGTCTATGGCTACACCTTC.

The chain links TRBV3-1 (or the pseudogene TRBV3-2) to TRBJ1-5; D is uncertain. CDR1 is LGHDT and CDR2 is YNNKEL in the germline V gene (reference sequence). Trimming removed 0 bases at V and 0 bases at J, with 15 bases between. The CDR3 extends over 18 amino acids. This chain's CDR3 is CASSQDLYRSYSNQPQHF. CDR3 DNA: TGTGCCAGCAGCCAAGATCTATACAGATCTTATAGCAATCAGCCCCAGCATTTT.

V gene TRBV30 combines with J gene TRBJ2-7; TRBD1 agrees at 8 bases. V lost 5 bases and J lost 2; bases outside the gene matches: 8. The V gene's germline CDR1 is GTSNPN and CDR2 SVGIG (reference sequence). This CDR3 is built from 14 residues. The CDR3 reads CAWSLPGQAYEQYF. The CDR3 DNA reads as TGTGCCTGGTCACTACCGGGACAGGCCTACGAGCAGTACTTC.